These 12 T cell receptor beta chains originate from one sample sequenced in a study of blood T cell repertoires in COVID-19. Produced via immunoSEQ multiplex PCR; TCRdb's table is partial and in-frame only. This repertoire shows 70,000 to 85,000 clones, about four fifths found once; its top ten account for approximately 9.1%. Specimen: peripheral blood. Receptors were obtained from a human donor in a cohort sampled during active COVID-19.

The rearrangement links TRBV30 to TRBJ2-7; D ambiguous. This CDR3 spans 12 amino acids. Trimming shortened V by 0 bases and J by 1 base, and 4 bases separated the two germline ends. The V gene's germline CDR1 is GTSNPN and CDR2 SVGIG (reference sequence). The CDR3 is CAWSVASYEQYF. The DNA of the CDR3 is TGTGCCTGGAGTGTAGCATCCTACGAGCAGTACTTC.

This clone was seen just once. This rearrangement joins TRBV27 to TRBJ2-7, with 8 bases that match TRBD1. From germline, CDR1 is MNHEY and CDR2 SMNVEV (reference sequence). The CDR3 extends over 16 amino acids. The V segment lost 7 bases and the J segment 0 bases; nucleotides outside the gene matches: 11. This CDR3 is CASIQVTGVSSYEQYF. The CDR3 region has the DNA TGTGCCAGCATCCAGGTGACAGGGGTTAGCTCCTACGAGCAGTACTTC.

The chain joins TRBV20-1 to TRBJ2-7, with D possibly TRBD1 on 5 matching bases. Trimming took 4 bases from V and 6 from J, leaving 10 bases between them. The germline gives CDR1 DFQATT, CDR2 SNEGSKA (reference sequence). This CDR3 region has 11 residues. CDR3 loop: CSAKGPFEQYF. In nucleotides, the CDR3 is TGCAGTGCTAAGGGGCCCTTCGAGCAGTACTTC.

The chain is built from TRBV6-5 and TRBJ1-3; the D gene is possibly TRBD1 (6 bases). The V end was cut by 6 bases, the J end by 7 bases, with 13 bases between. CDR1 is MNHEY, CDR2 SVGAGI, per germline. CDR3 size: 13 residues. The CDR3 coding sequence is TGTGCCAGCAGGTGGGGAGGGGGGAACACCATATATTTT. Residues: CASRWGGGNTIYF.

CDR3 DNA sequence: TGTGCCAGCAGCCAAGTAGGGACTAGTCAAGAGACCCAGTACTTC. Protein: CASSQVGTSQETQYF. The chain uses TRBV4-2 and TRBJ2-5; 8 bases are a match to TRBD2. The CDR3 has 15 residues. J was trimmed by 2 bases and V by 1 base; bases with no gene match: 3. The germline V gene has CDR1 LGHNA and CDR2 YNFKEQ.

The chain has TRBV7-2 and TRBJ2-1, with 7 bases fitting TRBD1. This CDR3 is 15 amino acids long. V lost 6 bases, J lost 4 bases, and 9 bases stayed unmatched. Germline CDR1 is SGHTA and CDR2 is FQGNSA. The CDR3 bases are TGTGCCAGCAGGCCGGACAGGATAAAGTACAATGAGCAGTTCTTC. The encoded protein is CASRPDRIKYNEQFF.

CDR3 amino acids: CATSDPGQGDTQYF. The CDR3 DNA reads TGTGCCACCAGTGATCCGGGACAGGGGGATACGCAGTATTTT. This chain uses TRBV24-1 with TRBJ2-3, with 10 nucleotides matching TRBD1. The V and J ends lost 3 bases and 6 bases, in that order; junction bases with no gene match: 2. The CDR3 extends over 14 amino acids. Germline V gives CDR1 KGHDR, CDR2 SFDVKD.

About this clone itself: Other nucleotide sequences in the sample specify the same CDR3. This chain uses TRBV11-2 with TRBJ2-3, with 15 bases aligning to TRBD2. The CDR3 has 16 residues. V dropped 4 bases and J dropped 3; count of bases not matched to a gene: 2. Germline-derived CDR1 and CDR2 are SGHAT and FQNNGV. The CDR3 region is CASSWTSGRGTDTQYF. As DNA, the CDR3 is TGTGCCAGCAGCTGGACTAGCGGGAGGGGGACAGATACGCAGTATTTT.

This clone was seen at least ten times. The rearrangement uses TRBV13 and TRBJ1-3, with a possible D match to TRBD1 (5 bases). V lost 4 bases and J lost 2, with 12 bases in between. The CDR3 covers 15 residues. Germline CDR1 reads PRHDT; CDR2 reads FYEKMQ (reference sequence). This CDR3 reads CASSSRRGAGNTIYF. The CDR3 nucleotides read TGTGCCAGCAGCTCCCGGCGGGGGGCTGGAAACACCATATATTTT. Using reference TRBV13 and TRBJ1-3 for the parts outside the CDR3, the full variable domain is AAGVIQSPRHLIKEKRETATLKCYPIPRHDTVYWYQQGPGQDPQFLISFYEKMQSDKGSIPDRFSAQQFSDYHSELNMSSLELGDSALYFCASSSRRGAGNTIYFGEGSWLTVV.

The chain joins TRBV7-2 to TRBJ2-3, with TRBD1 as a possible D gene (5 bases). Germline V CDR1 and CDR2: SGHTA, FQGNSA. Trimming took off 4 bases at V and 1 base at J, with 12 bases between the two ends. The length of the CDR3 is 15 residues. CDR3 in amino acids: CASSSPRGRTDTQYF. The CDR3 bases are TGTGCCAGCAGCTCTCCTAGGGGCCGCACAGATACGCAGTATTTT.

V and J are TRBV24-1 and TRBJ2-7; possible D gene TRBD2, 5 bases. Trimming removed 5 bases at V and 6 bases at J, with 7 bases between. Germline assignment: CDR1 KGHDR and CDR2 SFDVKD. The CDR3 sequence is 11 residues long. The CDR3 nucleotides read TGTGCCACCAGTGGACGGGGCGAGCAGTACTTC. Translating gives CATSGRGEQYF.

J is TRBJ2-1 and V is TRBV15, with 12 bases aligning to TRBD1. The J segment lost 3 bases and the V segment lost 4 bases, leaving 13 bases of the junction unmatched. Germline V gene lookup returns CDR1 LNHNV and CDR2 YYDKDF (reference sequence). The CDR3 consists of 19 residues. The CDR3, as DNA: TGTGCCACCAGCACCTCCGGGACAGGGGGCGCCGGAGGCTACAATGAGCAGTTCTTC. Protein product: CATSTSGTGGAGGYNEQFF.